One sample yielded the 19 T cell receptor beta chains listed below, sequenced in a study of blood T cell repertoires in COVID-19. The data were produced by immunoSEQ multiplex PCR, yet TCRdb's version contains in-frame clones alone and is incomplete. The data show under 200,000 clones, about 80% seen once. The sequenced sample consisted of PBMCs or T cells enriched from blood (not recorded which). All receptors derive from a woman in her sixties who had recovered from COVID-19.

This clone appeared a few times. V and J are TRBV12-5 and TRBJ2-7, with D perhaps matching TRBD2 (6 bases). This CDR3 spans 13 amino acids. The germline V gene has CDR1 LGHNT and CDR2 FRNRAP. V shed 1 base and J shed 6 bases, with 10 bases lying between them. The CDR3 spells CASGLGGTFEQYF. The DNA of the CDR3 is TGTGCTAGTGGTTTGGGAGGGACTTTCGAGCAGTACTTC.

The chain couples TRBV19 to TRBJ2-7, with D possibly matching TRBD2 (6 bases). Trimming cost V 11 bases and J 0 bases, with 17 bases left between them. Per germline, CDR1 LNHDA and CDR2 SQIVND (reference sequence). The CDR3 is 14 amino acids. Here the CDR3 DNA reads TGTGCCGCCTCCCGGGACGGGAGCTCCTACGAGCAGTACTTC. Translated: CAASRDGSSYEQYF.

The gene calls are TRBV4-1 and TRBJ2-1; 9 nucleotides agree with TRBD2. CDR1 is MGHRA, CDR2 YSYEKL, per germline. Losses at the gene ends were 3 bases for V and 0 bases for J; bases not matched to a gene: 12. This CDR3 is 19 amino acids long. This CDR3 is CASSQDPSGGTISYNEQFF. In nucleotides, the CDR3 is TGCGCCAGCAGCCAGGATCCAAGCGGGGGGACTATCTCCTACAATGAGCAGTTCTTC.

This sequence joins TRBV10-1 and TRBJ1-5; TRBD1 aligns across 9 bases. Germline CDR1 and CDR2: WNHNN and SYGVQD (reference sequence). CDR3 length: 14 residues. The J segment lost 5 bases and the V segment lost 4 bases, leaving 3 bases of the junction unmatched. CDR3 sequence: CASSGDREYQPQHF. CDR3 sequence (DNA): TGCGCCAGCAGTGGGGACAGGGAGTATCAGCCCCAGCATTTT.

This clone is a singleton in its sample. V usage is TRBV18 and J usage is TRBJ1-5; TRBD1 is a possible D gene (5 bases). Per the germline V gene, CDR1 is KGHSH and CDR2 is LQKENI. The CDR3 runs 15 residues. The V end lost 4 bases, the J end lost 2 bases, and 12 bases lay between the germline ends. The CDR3 reads CASSLSGHRNQPQHF. DNA for the CDR3: TGTGCCAGCTCACTTTCAGGACACCGCAATCAGCCCCAGCATTTT.

The chain joins TRBV7-9 to TRBJ2-7, with D unresolved. V was clipped by 1 base and J by 5 bases, with 9 bases between them. Germline V gives CDR1 SEHNR, CDR2 FQNEAQ (reference sequence). The CDR3 length is 13 residues. The CDR3 spells CASSLVSPHEQYF. The CDR3, as DNA: TGTGCCAGCAGCTTAGTCTCTCCCCACGAGCAGTACTTC.

The chain combines TRBV13 with TRBJ2-1, with TRBD1 as a possible D gene (7 bases). This CDR3 is built from 15 residues. V was pared by 5 bases and J by 4 bases, with 15 bases between. Germline lookup yields CDR1 PRHDT and CDR2 FYEKMQ (reference sequence). The CDR3 bases are TGTGCCAGCAGCCTAACAGGGGACTTATACAATGAGCAGTTCTTC. This codes for CASSLTGDLYNEQFF.

The chain links TRBV12-5 to TRBJ2-5, with D tentatively TRBD2 (5 bases). The germline CDR1 and CDR2 sequences are LGHNT and FRNRAP. The CDR3 covers 17 residues. Trimming cost V 2 bases and J 7 bases, with 23 bases left between them. The CDR3 nucleotides are TGTGCTAGTGGTTTGCACTCTAACCGGGATCAACTTGGGACCCAGTACTTC. Protein sequence: CASGLHSNRDQLGTQYF. The whole variable domain, filled in from reference TRBV12-5 and TRBJ2-5, reads DARVTQTPRHKVTEMGQEVTMRCQPILGHNTVFWYRQTMMQGLELLAYFRNRAPLDDSGMPKDRFSAEMPDATLATLKIQPSEPRDSAVYFCASGLHSNRDQLGTQYFGPGTRLLVL.

V usage is TRBV24-1 and J usage is TRBJ1-6; TRBD1 agrees at 10 bases. Germline lookup yields CDR1 KGHDR and CDR2 SFDVKD. This CDR3 has 20 residues. The junction had 12 bases not matched to a gene; V was cut back by 4 bases and J by 1 base. CDR3 loop: CATSEPYPDRGLSYNSPLHF. The CDR3 DNA sequence: TGTGCCACCAGTGAGCCTTATCCCGACAGGGGGCTTTCCTATAATTCACCCCTCCACTTT.

The chain recombines TRBV7-2 with TRBJ2-7, with TRBD2 matching 8 bases. The V and J ends lost 3 bases and 3 bases, in that order; junction bases with no gene match: 7. The CDR3 runs 15 residues. The germline CDR1 and CDR2 sequences are SGHTA and FQGNSA. The CDR3 DNA sequence: TGTGCCAGCAGCTTCACTAGCGGAGGGCTCTACGAGCAGTACTTC. It codes for CASSFTSGGLYEQYF.

V gene TRBV5-1 combines with J gene TRBJ1-1, with D hard to call. Germline assignment: CDR1 SGHRS and CDR2 YFSETQ. The CDR3 extends over 15 amino acids. The germline V and J ends were trimmed by 1 base and 5 bases, with 15 bases remaining between them. The CDR3 spells CASSLSKAGGTEAFF. The CDR3 DNA follows: TGCGCCAGCAGCTTGAGTAAAGCCGGAGGGACTGAAGCTTTCTTT.

The V call is TRBV9, the J call TRBJ1-6, with D possibly being TRBD1 (6 bases). The CDR3 has 16 residues. V was clipped by 0 bases and J by 10 bases, with 17 bases between them. Germline CDR1 reads SGDLS; CDR2 reads YYNGEE. This CDR3 is CASSVAGTSPYSPLHF. The CDR3 DNA reads as TGTGCCAGCAGCGTAGCTGGGACATCCCCTTACTCACCCCTCCACTTT.

This clone was observed once. This rearrangement joins TRBV30 to TRBJ2-3, with 7 nucleotides matching TRBD1. V trimming: 0 bases; J trimming: 0 bases; junction bases outside the gene matches: 3. The CDR3 is 15 amino acids. Germline CDR1 reads GTSNPN; CDR2 reads SVGIG (reference sequence). The CDR3 here is CAWSVQGLSTDTQYF. In DNA, the CDR3 is TGTGCCTGGAGTGTACAGGGGCTTAGCACAGATACGCAGTATTTT.

The CDR3 region is CASSDPGRQAYEQYF. As DNA, the CDR3 is TGTGCCAGCAGTGATCCTGGGAGGCAAGCGTACGAGCAGTACTTC. V usage is TRBV6-1 and J usage is TRBJ2-7; D is possibly TRBD2 (6 bases). V dropped 3 bases and J dropped 4 bases, with 16 bases sitting between them. The CDR3 spans 15 residues. CDR1 and CDR2 (germline): MNHNS, SASEGT.

This clone was counted only a few times. The chain joins TRBV18 to TRBJ1-5, with D tentatively TRBD1 (6 bases). This CDR3 is built from 13 residues. Germline V gives CDR1 KGHSH, CDR2 LQKENI. The V gene lost 7 bases and the J gene lost 5 bases, with 12 bases spanning the gap. The CDR3 loop is CASCRDTDQPQHF. Written as DNA, the CDR3 is TGTGCCAGCTGCCGGGACACTGATCAGCCCCAGCATTTT.

This clone was observed a few times. V and J are TRBV21-1 and TRBJ2-7; TRBD2, the table's D call, was not compared with the DNA. TRBV21-1 counts as a pseudogene. The CDR3 has 16 amino acids. CDR3: CASSKVGGVGFYEQYF. CDR3 nucleotide sequence: TGTGCCAGCAGCAAAGTAGGAGGCGTAGGATTCTACGAGCAGTACTTC.

The chain is built from TRBV29-1 and TRBJ1-4; D might be TRBD1 (5 bases). Germline CDR1 is SQVTM and CDR2 is ANQGSEA. Trimming removed 4 bases from V and 1 base from J, with 7 bases in between. This CDR3 contains 13 residues. Here the CDR3 reads CSVGGGTNEKLFF. In DNA form, the CDR3 reads TGCAGCGTTGGCGGGGGAACTAATGAAAAACTGTTTTTT.

This clone was counted only a few times. This chain joins TRBV25-1 and TRBJ1-6; D gene unclear. The CDR3 is 15 residues long. Deletions cut 0 bases from V and 5 bases from J, with 8 bases between. The germline CDR1 and CDR2 sequences are MGHDK and SYGVNS. The CDR3 DNA is TGTGCCAGCAGTGAATATGGGCAGGATAATTCACCCCTCCACTTT. Protein sequence: CASSEYGQDNSPLHF.

The V and J genes are TRBV28 and TRBJ2-7; 11 bases map to TRBD1. J lost 6 bases, V lost 9 bases, and 4 bases had no gene match. The CDR3 sequence is 12 residues long. Germline lookup yields CDR1 MDHEN and CDR2 SYDVKM. As DNA, the CDR3 is TGTGCCAGTCGGGACAGGGGGGCCGAGCAGTACTTC. The encoded protein is CASRDRGAEQYF. The full variable domain, with the rest looked up from reference TRBV28 and TRBJ2-7, is DVKVTQSSRYLVKRTGEKVFLECVQDMDHENMFWYRQDPGLGLRLIYFSYDVKMKEKGDIPEGYSVSREKKERFSLILESASTNQTSMYLCASRDRGAEQYFGPGTRLTVT.